This TCR beta chain was identified during a study of human T cells and chemical hapten exposure. Study information: Investigators sensitized about 2 cm by about 2 cm of upper inner arm skin with 2% DPC. Whole-study results and caveats: Among expanded TCRs, significantly more large CDR3 similarity clusters formed than among controls.

Sample time point: pre-sensitization, week 0. Treatment in this sample: therapeutic diphenylcyclopropenone sensitization with weekly scalp DPC. Blood collection took place prior to placing each patch test. Suited to DPC and affected by alopecia, the donors ranged from 18 to 70 years old. CDR1 and CDR2 (germline): MDHEN, SYDVKM. The germline V and J ends were trimmed by 7 bases and 2 bases, with 12 bases remaining between them. This CDR3 contains 13 residues. In TCRdb, the RACE reads were re-called with MiXCR into one record per CDR3 protein. The top ten clones hold about 7.7% of a sample with around 380,000 distinct CDR3 sequences, approximately 5% of them seen once. On this clonotype: Its specificity is not known.

This clonotype was sampled from a woman between 18 and 29 years old with alopecia areata. Some clones in this sample may be carry-over from other donors' samples. V and J are TRBV28 and TRBJ2-7, with unresolved D. Here the sequenced sample was whole blood, taken in connection with sensitization to the hapten diphenylcyclopropenone (DPC). CDR3: CASKPGPTYEQYF. The CDR3 nucleotides read TGTGCCAGCAAGCCCGGTCCTACCTACGAGCAGTACTTC.